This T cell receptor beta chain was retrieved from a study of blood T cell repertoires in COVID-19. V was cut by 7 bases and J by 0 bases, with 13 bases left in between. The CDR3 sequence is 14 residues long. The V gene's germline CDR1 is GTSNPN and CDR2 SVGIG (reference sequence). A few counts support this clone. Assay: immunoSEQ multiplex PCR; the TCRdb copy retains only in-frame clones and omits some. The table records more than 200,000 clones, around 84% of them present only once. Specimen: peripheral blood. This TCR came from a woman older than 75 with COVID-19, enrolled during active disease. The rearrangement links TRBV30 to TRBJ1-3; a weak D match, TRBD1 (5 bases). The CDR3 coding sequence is TGTGCCTCGCGACAGTCCAACTCTGGAAACACCATATATTTT. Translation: CASRQSNSGNTIYF.